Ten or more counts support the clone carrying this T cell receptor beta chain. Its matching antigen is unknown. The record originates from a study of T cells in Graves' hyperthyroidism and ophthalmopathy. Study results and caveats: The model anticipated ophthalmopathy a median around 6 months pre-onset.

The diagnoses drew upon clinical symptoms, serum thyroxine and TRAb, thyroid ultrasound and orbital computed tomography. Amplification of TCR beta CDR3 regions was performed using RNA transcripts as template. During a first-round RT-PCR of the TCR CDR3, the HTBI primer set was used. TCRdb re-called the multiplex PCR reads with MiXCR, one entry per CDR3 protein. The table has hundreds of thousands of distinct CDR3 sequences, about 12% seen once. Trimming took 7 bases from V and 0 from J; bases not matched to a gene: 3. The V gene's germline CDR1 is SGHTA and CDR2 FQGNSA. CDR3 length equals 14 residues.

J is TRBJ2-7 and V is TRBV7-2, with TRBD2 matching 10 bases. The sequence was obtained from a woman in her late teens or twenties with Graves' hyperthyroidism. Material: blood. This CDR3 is CASNEREGSYEQYF. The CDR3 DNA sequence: TGTGCCAGCAACGAGCGGGAGGGCTCCTACGAGCAGTACTTC.